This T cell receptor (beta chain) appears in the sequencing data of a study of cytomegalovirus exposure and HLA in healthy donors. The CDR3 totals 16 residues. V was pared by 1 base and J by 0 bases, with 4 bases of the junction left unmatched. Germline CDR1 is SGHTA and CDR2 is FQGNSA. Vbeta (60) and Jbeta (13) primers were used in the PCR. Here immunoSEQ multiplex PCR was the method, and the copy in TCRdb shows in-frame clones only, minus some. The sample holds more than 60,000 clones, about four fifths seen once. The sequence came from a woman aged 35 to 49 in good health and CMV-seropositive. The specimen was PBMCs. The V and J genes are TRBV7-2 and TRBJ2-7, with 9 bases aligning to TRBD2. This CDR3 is CASSLVVAGASYEQYF. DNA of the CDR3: TGTGCCAGCAGCTTAGTAGTAGCGGGGGCCTCCTACGAGCAGTACTTC.